The clone carrying this T cell receptor beta chain was detected ten times or more. Its antigen is not known. This sample stems from a study of early T cells in non-severe SARS-CoV-2 infection. Individual cDNA molecules were tagged with unique molecular identifiers, the study reported. MiXCR, run by TCRdb on the 5' RACE reads, gives a single entry per CDR3 protein. The table includes 45,000 to 50,000 distinct CDR3 sequences, over 5% detected once. Overall study results and limits: Using VDJdb, the matching emphasized anti-spike CD8 responses while missing private and CD4 specificities.

Germline assignment: CDR1 MNHNY and CDR2 SVGAGI (reference sequence). Between the trimmed V and J ends, which lost 7 bases and 5 bases, there was a span of 11 bases. There are 12 residues in the CDR3. This chain joins TRBV6-6 and TRBJ2-5, with D perhaps matching TRBD1 (5 bases). This receptor was obtained from an adult who was a healthcare worker with PCR-confirmed SARS-CoV-2 infection or an uninfected control (not recorded which). Sequencing was performed on whole blood. The CDR3 bases are TGTGCCAGCAACAGGCTCTATGAGACCCAGTACTTC. Amino acid sequence: CASNRLYETQYF.